The T cell receptor beta chain under discussion was sequenced for a study of blood T cell repertoires in COVID-19 (dated by TCRdb to 2018 to 2021). With regard to the full study: The collaborator samples originated in the United States, Italy and Spain and spanned the acute and convalescent phases of COVID-19. The material from the prospective study consisted of cDNA or gDNA derived from T cells, B-cell-depleted T cells, or PBMCs. Subjects who had been exposed to COVID-19, were actively infected with it, or had recovered from it provided the deeply sampled blood TCRbeta repertoires that made up the dataset. The repertoires were released in a freely available public database intended as a resource for research on the immune response to SARS-CoV-2. Samples were obtained from the ongoing ImmuneRACE study (first 160 participants) and from over 1,000 subjects provided by 6 global collaborators. Nearly every sample came with metadata listing a de-identified subject ID, COVID-19 status, age in years and sex. Where available, HLA class I and class II types were taken from metadata supplied by the sample provider and were not determined by assay-based typing. The full study reports these points: The quantity of clinical and demographic metadata differed by source and by participant and was supplied without curation.

TCRbeta CDR3 regions were amplified from genomic DNA using the immunoSEQ Assay, a bias-controlled multiplex PCR. The authors' analysis ran thus. Nucleated cell counts per sample were estimated from amplification of reference gene primers within the assay. Sequence reads were collapsed and filtered to measure the absolute abundance of every unique TCRbeta CDR3 rearrangement. Productive Simpson clonality was computed per sample as the square root of Simpson's diversity index over productive rearrangements. The clones in this table, taken by TCRdb from immuneACCESS, are in-frame only. Not every clone is retained; where verified, under half of the shortfall comes from an unresolved V gene, and the cause of the rest is unknown. Clonal size and the V and J genes are those of that table, whereas D and trimming came from the DNA. The sample table shows about 180,000 clones, and around four fifths are seen once. Of the sample, roughly 7.5% is held by the ten largest clones.

In the case of this clone: Its binding antigen is unknown. Per-base quality was not reported, and no clone a single base away is much larger than it.

One collaborating source in Seattle enrolled patients during active infection and followed them longitudinally through the course of disease. The collaborating institutions used their own protocols to collect whole blood in K2EDTA tubes. Collaborator samples were shipped for TCRbeta analysis as frozen whole blood, isolated PBMCs, or DNA extracted from either sample type. Sequenced: peripheral blood. The sequence came from a woman in her 70s with COVID-19, enrolled during active disease.

The sequenced DNA is TGTGCCAGCAGCCCCTATACGGGGGTCGGAAACACCATATATTTT. Its protein product is CASSPYTGVGNTIYF. Recombination joined TRBV5-5 with TRBJ1-3; possibly the D gene is TRBD1, per 5 matching bases. Reading the germline V gene (reference sequence) gives CDR1 SGHKS and CDR2 YYEKEE. Inclusive of the bounding cysteine and phenylalanine, the CDR3 is 15 residues long. The kept DNA is CDR3 alone, 45 bases in frame from the first base. V is shortened by 4 bases, J by 4 bases, and the region joining them spans 15 bases.